The 3 T cell receptor beta chains below were found in one sample sequenced in a study of T cell clones after liver transplantation. Libraries were prepared by immunoSEQ multiplex PCR; TCRdb keeps only in-frame clonotypes and omits some of them. Among approximately 1,500 clones listed, about 36% were seen once. Alloreactive TCRbeta sequences came from sequencing proliferating CFSE-low cells in the MLR. These receptors' targets are unknown. Specimen: CD4+ T cells from cultured PBMCs. The receptors originated from a human patient who received a liver transplant. Some T cells may possibly be graft donor cells.

The chain couples TRBV5-1 to TRBJ1-4; tentative D call: TRBD1 (5 bases). Trimming took 4 bases from V and 2 from J, leaving 9 bases between them. The CDR3 totals 14 residues. Germline CDR1 SGHRS, CDR2 YFSETQ. The CDR3 DNA is TGCGCCAGCAGCCCGGGGGGTACTAATGAAAAACTGTTTTTT. This gives the protein CASSPGGTNEKLFF.

This rearrangement joins TRBV11-1 to TRBJ2-3; D may be TRBD2 (6 bases). Germline CDR1 is SGHAT and CDR2 is FQDESV (reference sequence). Trimming removed 4 bases at V and 2 bases at J, with 10 bases between. The CDR3 has 14 amino acids. CDR3 amino acids: CASSSGTSTDTQYF. Written as DNA, the CDR3 is TGTGCCAGCAGCTCCGGGACTTCCACAGATACGCAGTATTTT.

This clone has a handful of counts. The rearrangement links TRBV11-3 to TRBJ2-1, with 10 bases that match TRBD2. V shed 5 bases, J shed 11 bases, and the junction held 6 bases outside the gene matches. The CDR3 is made up of 13 amino acids. From germline, CDR1 is SGHNT and CDR2 YENEEA. This CDR3 reads CASSPQRGGQQFF. The CDR3 DNA sequence: TGTGCCAGCAGCCCTCAGCGGGGGGGCCAGCAGTTCTTC.